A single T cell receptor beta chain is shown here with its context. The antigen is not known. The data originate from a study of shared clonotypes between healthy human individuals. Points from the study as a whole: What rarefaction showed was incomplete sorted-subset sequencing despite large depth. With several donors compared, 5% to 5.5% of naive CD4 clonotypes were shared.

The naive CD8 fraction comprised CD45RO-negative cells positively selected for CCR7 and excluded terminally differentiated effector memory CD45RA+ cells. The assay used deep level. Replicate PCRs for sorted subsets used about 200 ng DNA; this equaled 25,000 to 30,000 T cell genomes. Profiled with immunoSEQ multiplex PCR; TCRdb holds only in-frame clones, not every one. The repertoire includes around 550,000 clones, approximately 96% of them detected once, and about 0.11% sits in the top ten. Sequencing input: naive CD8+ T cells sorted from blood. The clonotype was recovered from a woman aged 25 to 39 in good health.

CDR3 in amino acids: CASSFVTGAEQYF. CDR3 nucleotide sequence: TGTGCCAGCAGTTTCGTGACAGGGGCCGAGCAGTACTTC. The chain recombines TRBV28 with TRBJ2-7; 8 nucleotides align to TRBD1. The CDR3 runs 13 residues. Trimming took 3 bases from V and 6 from J; bases not matched to a gene: 4. Germline assignment: CDR1 MDHEN and CDR2 SYDVKM.